A selection of T cell receptor beta chains follows, all from one sample in a study of response to subunit inactivated influenza vaccine. TCRdb used MiXCR to reprocess the RT-PCR reads, holding one entry per CDR3 protein. The data hold under 200,000 distinct CDR3 sequences, with roughly 10% observed a single time. The sequences come from CD8+ T cells sorted from PBMCs, collected 23 months after vaccination. The receptors come from a man aged 50 to 69 who received an inactivated influenza vaccine. Each CDR3 is given with its conserved first and last residue. A D gene is named only where the DNA matches it firmly. A row's size may be missing; if present it is once, few, many or a size class.

>-|TRBJ1-1|few|TRBV19
TGTGCCAGTACAACTTGGGTGGAAGCTTTCTTT
CASTTWVEAFF
>-|TRBJ1-5|-|TRBV4-3
TGCGCCAGCAGCACCCGACAGAGCAATCAGCCCCAGCATTTT
CASSTRQSNQPQHF
>TRBD1|TRBJ2-5|few|TRBV3-1
TGTGCCAGCAGCCGTCCAGGGGGCGCGGAGACCCAGTACTTC
CASSRPGGAETQYF
>-|TRBJ2-1|-|TRBV6-2/TRBV6-3
TGTGCCAGCAGTTCTCCCTCGGAGGGCCTCCGTGAGCAGTTCTTC
CASSSPSEGLREQFF
>-|TRBJ2-7|many|TRBV29-1
TGCAGCGCCGAGGGAACGAAAACCTACGAGCAGTACTTC
CSAEGTKTYEQYF
>TRBD2|TRBJ2-1|few|TRBV29-1
TGCAGCGTTGTAAAACTAGCGGGAGACCCCAATGAGCAGTTCTTC
CSVVKLAGDPNEQFF
>TRBD1|TRBJ1-3|many|TRBV4-2
TGTGCCAGCAGCCAAGCACAACAGGGGCCCGGAAACACCATATATTTT
CASSQAQQGPGNTIYF
>-|TRBJ2-5|few|TRBV6-1
TGTGCCAGCAGTACCGGAACTAGTTCAGCAGAGACCCAGTACTTC
CASSTGTSSAETQYF
>-|TRBJ2-1|-|TRBV29-1
TGCAGCGTTGAAGATCGAAGCGTTAGATCCTACAATGAGCAGTTCTTC
CSVEDRSVRSYNEQFF
>TRBD2|TRBJ2-1|-|TRBV11-2
TGTGCCAGCAGCTTATTGATCGGGACTAGCGGGACCGACAATGAGCAGTTCTTC
CASSLLIGTSGTDNEQFF